One and the same sample provided the 29 T cell receptor beta chains below, sequenced in a study of shared clonotypes between healthy human individuals. Positive CCR7 selection of CD45RO-negative cells yielded the naive CD8 cells, and terminally differentiated effector memory CD45RA+ cells were excluded. TCRdb keeps only in-frame clones here, not all; method: immunoSEQ multiplex PCR. This table holds hundreds of thousands of clones, around 96% found once. Material: naive CD8+ T cells sorted from blood. Receptors originate from a woman aged 30 to 39 in good health.

The chain recombines TRBV11-2 with TRBJ1-2, with D uncertain. Deletions cut 1 base from V and 6 bases from J, with 6 bases between. The CDR3 is 12 amino acids. CDR1 and CDR2 from the germline V gene are SGHAT and FQNNGV. DNA of the CDR3: TGTGCCAGCAGCTTAGCCGGGGATGGCTACACCTTC. Translation gives CASSLAGDGYTF.

The V and J genes are TRBV14 and TRBJ2-4, with TRBD1 matching 9 bases. CDR1 is SGHDN and CDR2 is FVKESK in the germline V gene. The CDR3 runs 13 residues. V dropped 6 bases and J dropped 9; count of bases not matched to a gene: 6. The CDR3 DNA sequence: TGTGCCAGCAGACATACAGGGGGCTCCATTCAGTACTTC. This translates into CASRHTGGSIQYF.

V usage is TRBV4-1 and J usage is TRBJ2-5; D uncertain. The J call may be mistaken, given a closer DNA end match to TRBJ2-7. In germline, CDR1 is MGHRA, CDR2 YSYEKL. The CDR3 spans 13 residues. The CDR3, as DNA: TGCGCCAGCAGCCAAGCCCTAGATTACGAGCAGTACTTC. It translates to CASSQALDYEQYF.

This clone was picked up one time. The rearrangement uses TRBV11-1 and TRBJ1-1; D perhaps matches TRBD1 (6 bases). V dropped 5 bases and J dropped 4 bases, with 17 bases sitting between them. This CDR3 has 15 amino acids. Germline values: CDR1 SGHAT, CDR2 FQDESV (reference sequence). CDR3 amino acids: CASSLFRQAATEAFF. CDR3 nucleotides: TGTGCCAGCAGCCTATTCCGACAGGCGGCCACTGAAGCTTTCTTT.

The chain couples TRBV4-1 to TRBJ2-7; 9 nucleotides agree with TRBD1. V shed 1 base and J 6 bases; nucleotides not matched to a gene: 10. Germline lookup yields CDR1 MGHRA and CDR2 YSYEKL. The CDR3 sequence is 16 residues long. The DNA for the CDR3 is TGCGCCAGCAGCCAAGGATCCGGGACAGGGAAGGGCGAGCAGTACTTC. This gives the protein CASSQGSGTGKGEQYF.

The rearrangement links TRBV4-2 to TRBJ2-3, with 8 bases matching TRBD2. Germline values: CDR1 LGHNA, CDR2 YNFKEQ. CDR3 size: 16 residues. V was pared by 1 base and J by 2 bases, with 5 bases of the junction left unmatched. CDR3 loop: CASSQVASGYTDTQYF. The CDR3 coding sequence is TGTGCCAGCAGCCAAGTCGCTAGCGGGTACACAGATACGCAGTATTTT.

The CDR3 sequence: CASSSPQGARYNEQFF. The CDR3 nucleotides read TGTGCCAGCAGCAGCCCACAGGGGGCTCGATACAATGAGCAGTTCTTC. The gene calls are TRBV7-9 and TRBJ2-1; 9 nucleotides agree with TRBD1. This CDR3 spans 16 amino acids. Germline V gene lookup returns CDR1 SEHNR and CDR2 FQNEAQ (reference sequence). J was trimmed by 4 bases and V by 5 bases; bases with no gene match: 9.

The chain combines TRBV6-4 with TRBJ1-2; TRBD1 might be the D (5 bases). With 2 bases removed from V and 4 bases from J, the gap between germline ends came to 5 bases. This CDR3 has 12 residues. Germline V CDR1 and CDR2: MRHNA, SNTAGT. The CDR3 sequence: CASSDRGYGYTF. The DNA for the CDR3 is TGTGCCAGCAGTGACAGGGGCTATGGCTACACCTTC.

Comments on this clone: The identical CDR3 is also encoded by other nucleotide sequences in the sample. The V gene is TRBV7-9, the J gene TRBJ2-5, with D unresolved. V gave up 3 bases and J gave up 0 bases, with 8 bases separating them. Germline V gene data show CDR1 as SEHNR and CDR2 as FQNEAQ (reference sequence). CDR3 length: 14 residues. CDR3 amino acids: CASSLGGYQETQYF. CDR3 DNA sequence: TGTGCCAGCAGCTTGGGTGGGTACCAAGAGACCCAGTACTTC.

V usage is TRBV5-1 and J usage is TRBJ1-4; 7 positions match TRBD1. Germline V lookup: CDR1 SGHRS, CDR2 YFSETQ. Trimming took 5 bases from V and 7 from J; bases not matched to a gene: 11. The CDR3 extends over 15 amino acids. The CDR3 DNA reads TGCGCCAGCAGACCACAGGGGTCAGTGGTTGAAAAACTGTTTTTT. Translated, it gives CASRPQGSVVEKLFF.

The chain is built from TRBV11-3 and TRBJ2-5, with D possibly matching TRBD1 (6 bases). Germline V gene lookup returns CDR1 SGHNT and CDR2 YENEEA. With 6 bases removed from V and 5 bases from J, the gap between germline ends came to 13 bases. The CDR3 runs 13 residues. The CDR3 sequence: CASRETGLETQYF. CDR3 bases: TGTGCCAGCAGAGAAACAGGGCTGGAGACCCAGTACTTC. The variable domain in full, completed from reference TRBV11-3 and TRBJ2-5, reads EAGVVQSPRYKIIEKKQPVAFWCNPISGHNTLYWYLQNLGQGPELLIRYENEEAVDDSQLPKDRFSAERLKGVDSTLKIQPAELGDSAVYLCASRETGLETQYFGPGTRLLVL.

The rearrangement joins TRBV2 to TRBJ2-7; the D gene is possibly TRBD2 (5 bases). V dropped 5 bases and J dropped 0 bases, with 14 bases sitting between them. This CDR3 contains 15 residues. Germline-derived CDR1 and CDR2 are SNHLY and FYNNEI. Here the CDR3 DNA reads TGTGCCAGCAGTCTAGCTTCCGAAGACTCCTACGAGCAGTACTTC. Its protein is CASSLASEDSYEQYF.

The V and J genes are TRBV27 and TRBJ1-5; D is undetermined. Germline V gene lookup returns CDR1 MNHEY and CDR2 SMNVEV (reference sequence). Trimming removed 5 bases from V and 0 bases from J, with 8 bases in between. This CDR3 is 14 amino acids long. DNA for the CDR3: TGTGCCAGCAGTCCTTTTGATAGCAATCAGCCCCAGCATTTT. Translated, it gives CASSPFDSNQPQHF.

J is TRBJ2-7 and V is TRBV29-1, with 10 nucleotides matching TRBD2. Germline V lookup: CDR1 SQVTM, CDR2 ANQGSEA. Germline trimming cut 4 bases from V and 6 bases from J; bases unmatched to any gene: 18. The CDR3 length is 17 residues. The DNA for the CDR3 is TGCAGCGTTGGCGCTAGCGGGAGTAACCCTGGGGTCGGCGAGCAGTACTTC. Residues: CSVGASGSNPGVGEQYF.

The genes are TRBV5-6 and TRBJ1-4; a weak D match, TRBD1 (6 bases). The V gene's germline CDR1 is SGHDT and CDR2 YYEEEE. V was clipped by 3 bases and J by 11 bases, with 11 bases between them. There are 12 residues in the CDR3. The CDR3 region has the DNA TGTGCCAGCAGCTCCGGAGGGGGGAAACTGTTTTTT. Protein sequence: CASSSGGGKLFF.

The chain carries TRBV10-3 and TRBJ1-4, with 7 bases lining up with TRBD1. The CDR3 runs to 18 residues. Trimming took 10 bases from V and 0 from J; bases not matched to a gene: 17. Germline lookup yields CDR1 ENHRY and CDR2 SYGVKD. The CDR3: CATREGAGVPATNEKLFF. The CDR3 DNA follows: TGTGCCACCAGGGAGGGGGCAGGCGTCCCTGCAACTAATGAAAAACTGTTTTTT.

The table lists this clone with a count of one. The V and J genes are TRBV4-1 and TRBJ2-5, with TRBD1 matching 8 bases. The CDR3 contains 14 residues. After removal of 2 bases from V and 1 base from J, the junction contained 0 bases not matched to a gene. Germline V gene sequence: CDR1 MGHRA, CDR2 YSYEKL. CDR3 DNA sequence: TGCGCCAGCAGCCAACAGGGGGCCCAAGAGACCCAGTACTTC. Encoded protein: CASSQQGAQETQYF.

The V call is TRBV19, the J call TRBJ2-3; no firm D call. The V gene's germline CDR1 is LNHDA and CDR2 SQIVND (reference sequence). The V and J ends lost 6 bases and 1 base respectively, with 17 bases between them. The CDR3 has 16 amino acids. The CDR3 coding sequence is TGTGCCAGTAGCGTTACGACCGCATTCGGCACAGATACGCAGTATTTT. Its translation is CASSVTTAFGTDTQYF.

The chain uses TRBV7-9 and TRBJ2-1, with D tentatively TRBD2 (6 bases). This CDR3 contains 15 residues. Trimming removed 5 bases from V and 2 bases from J, with 13 bases in between. Germline V gene data show CDR1 as SEHNR and CDR2 as FQNEAQ (reference sequence). CDR3 sequence: CASSPGRLTYNEQFF. DNA of the CDR3: TGTGCCAGCAGCCCCGGGAGACTAACCTACAATGAGCAGTTCTTC.

The chain joins TRBV10-2 to TRBJ2-7; 11 positions match TRBD1. CDR1 is WSHSY, CDR2 SAAADI, per germline. The length of the CDR3 is 16 residues. V shed 3 bases and J 4 bases; nucleotides not matched to a gene: 8. CDR3 in amino acids: CASSDTGTGGPYEQYF. The CDR3 bases are TGCGCCAGCAGTGACACCGGGACAGGGGGGCCTTACGAGCAGTACTTC.

The J gene is TRBJ2-5, the V gene TRBV29-1, with no clear D. The CDR3 totals 12 residues. Trimming shortened V by 6 bases and J by 5 bases, and 13 bases separated the two germline ends. Per germline, CDR1 SQVTM and CDR2 ANQGSEA. Here the CDR3 reads CSVTDIVETQYF. In DNA, the CDR3 is TGCAGCGTGACCGACATCGTTGAGACCCAGTACTTC.

The V gene is TRBV5-6, the J gene TRBJ1-2; TRBD1 agrees at 8 bases. The germline V gene encodes CDR1 SGHDT and CDR2 YYEEEE. V shed 2 bases, J shed 4 bases, and the junction held 7 bases outside the gene matches. This CDR3 region has 15 residues. The chain's CDR3 is CASSFQAGGGYGYTF. The CDR3, as DNA: TGTGCCAGCAGCTTCCAGGCAGGGGGCGGCTATGGCTACACCTTC.

This chain joins TRBV7-9 and TRBJ1-1; 7 bases agree with TRBD1. The CDR3 is 16 amino acids. Germline-derived CDR1 and CDR2 are SEHNR and FQNEAQ (reference sequence). Trimming removed 8 bases from V and 0 bases from J; junction bases left unmatched: 12. CDR3 in DNA: TGTGCCAGCCCCCGGAAGGGACAGACGATGAACACTGAAGCTTTCTTT. It translates to CASPRKGQTMNTEAFF. Drawing the rest from reference TRBV7-9 and TRBJ1-1, the complete variable domain is DTGVSQNPRHKITKRGQNVTFRCDPISEHNRLYWYRQTLGQGPEFLTYFQNEAQLEKSRLLSDRFSAERPKGSFSTLEIQRTEQGDSAMYLCASPRKGQTMNTEAFFGQGTRLTVV.

This chain connects TRBV7-2 to TRBJ2-7; D is unclear. The germline V and J ends were trimmed by 5 bases and 3 bases, with 17 bases remaining between them. CDR1 is SGHTA and CDR2 is FQGNSA in the germline V gene. The CDR3 runs to 15 residues. The CDR3 spells CASSPYGRARYEQYF. CDR3 DNA sequence: TGTGCCAGCAGCCCCTATGGTCGAGCGCGCTACGAGCAGTACTTC.

The CDR3 loop is CATSPGGVDTEAFF. DNA for the CDR3: TGTGCCACCAGCCCGGGGGGCGTGGACACTGAAGCTTTCTTT. The chain uses TRBV15 and TRBJ1-1; D may be TRBD1 (6 bases). Germline CDR1 is LNHNV and CDR2 is YYDKDF (reference sequence). The germline V and J ends were trimmed by 5 bases and 3 bases, with 13 bases remaining between them. The CDR3 consists of 14 residues. Supplemented by reference TRBV15 and TRBJ1-1, the full variable domain reads DAMVIQNPRYQVTQFGKPVTLSCSQTLNHNVMYWYQQKSSQAPKLLFHYYDKDFNNEADTPDNFQSRRPNTSFCFLDIRSPGLGDTAMYLCATSPGGVDTEAFFGQGTRLTVV.

The rearrangement uses TRBV11-2 and TRBJ2-7, with TRBD1 identical over 9 bases. The CDR3 extends over 15 amino acids. V gave up 6 bases and J gave up 2 bases; unmatched junction bases: 8. Germline V gene lookup returns CDR1 SGHAT and CDR2 FQNNGV. The CDR3 protein is CASSDPGTGPYEQYF. CDR3 in DNA: TGTGCCAGCAGTGACCCCGGGACAGGGCCCTACGAGCAGTACTTC.

To note about this clone: The sample holds other DNA sequences that translate to the same CDR3. The chain has TRBV7-2 and TRBJ2-5; D remains ambiguous. This CDR3 region has 14 residues. The germline V and J ends were trimmed by 2 bases and 2 bases, with 9 bases remaining between them. Germline V gene sequence: CDR1 SGHTA, CDR2 FQGNSA. CDR3 nucleotides: TGTGCCAGCAGCTTATGGACGGTACAAGAGACCCAGTACTTC. Amino acid sequence: CASSLWTVQETQYF.

This chain links TRBV7-6 with TRBJ1-3; D may be TRBD1 (6 bases). V was shortened by 4 bases and J by 0 bases, with 10 bases between the two germline ends. This CDR3 has 15 residues. Germline loops: CDR1 SGHVS, CDR2 FNYEAQ. The CDR3 sequence is CASSSRTVSGNTIYF. CDR3 DNA: TGTGCCAGCAGCTCCCGGACAGTCTCTGGAAACACCATATATTTT.

The chain joins TRBV7-6 to TRBJ2-5; D uncertain. This CDR3 is built from 13 residues. Germline loops: CDR1 SGHVS, CDR2 FNYEAQ. Trimming shortened V by 4 bases and J by 5 bases, and 11 bases separated the two germline ends. The CDR3, as DNA: TGTGCCAGCAGCTCCCTAATTCTGGAGACCCAGTACTTC. Translation gives CASSSLILETQYF.